These 30 T cell receptor beta chains were all obtained from the same sample, sequenced in a study of T cell responses to AZD1222 COVID-19 vaccine. TCRdb's table, derived via immunoSEQ multiplex PCR, lists solely in-frame clones and lacks some. This repertoire shows approximately 140,000 clones, roughly nine tenths found once; its top ten account for 9.3%. Sequenced here: peripheral blood, sampled 28 days after the second AZD1222 dose. The receptors here all came from an adult who received the AZD1222 COVID-19 vaccine.

The chain carries TRBV5-5 and TRBJ1-6; possibly TRBD1 for D (6 bases). Germline V gene data show CDR1 as SGHKS and CDR2 as YYEKEE (reference sequence). This CDR3 region has 16 residues. V lost 7 bases to trimming and J lost 10 bases, with 24 bases between them. The CDR3 sequence: CASEDSFTQFNSPLHF. The CDR3 coding sequence is TGTGCCAGCGAGGACAGCTTCACACAATTTAACTCACCCCTCCACTTT.

This chain's CDR3 is CASSFARDNYGYTF. Written as DNA, the CDR3 is TGTGCCAGCAGTTTCGCCAGGGATAACTATGGCTACACCTTC. The chain carries TRBV28 and TRBJ1-2, with D possibly matching TRBD1 (5 bases). Trimming took 3 bases from V and 1 from J, leaving 9 bases between them. This CDR3 contains 14 residues. Looked up from germline, CDR1 is MDHEN and CDR2 is SYDVKM.

The J gene is TRBJ1-1, the V gene TRBV10-3; TRBD1 agrees at 7 bases. CDR1 and CDR2 from the germline V gene are ENHRY and SYGVKD. The junction had 9 bases not matched to a gene; V was cut back by 4 bases and J by 4 bases. The CDR3 loop spans 15 amino acids. The CDR3 reads CAISANRGRGTEAFF. CDR3 coding DNA: TGTGCCATCAGTGCAAACAGGGGCAGAGGCACTGAAGCTTTCTTT.

The chain is built from TRBV4-2 and TRBJ1-5, with D unclear. Trimming left V 0 bases short and J 4 bases short, with 16 bases between. CDR3 length: 17 residues. Germline-derived CDR1 and CDR2 are LGHNA and YNFKEQ. The CDR3 sequence is CASSQDVPTIRNQPQHF. As DNA, the CDR3 is TGTGCCAGCAGCCAAGATGTCCCGACGATTAGGAATCAGCCCCAGCATTTT.

This rearrangement joins TRBV5-4 to TRBJ1-2; the match to TRBD1 covers 7 bases. Germline V gives CDR1 SGHNT, CDR2 YYREEE (reference sequence). The J segment lost 7 bases and the V segment lost 3 bases, leaving 12 bases of the junction unmatched. This CDR3 contains 15 residues. DNA for the CDR3: TGTGCCAGCAGCTCCCCACCGGACAGGTTTAGTGGCTACACCTTC. This gives the protein CASSSPPDRFSGYTF.

This clone was counted between two and nine times. The genes are TRBV3-1 (or the pseudogene TRBV3-2) and TRBJ1-4, with D unclear. Germline V gives CDR1 LGHDT, CDR2 YNNKEL (reference sequence). The V gene lost 2 bases and the J gene lost 2 bases, with 3 bases spanning the gap. This CDR3 is 13 amino acids long. DNA for the CDR3: TGTGCCAGCAGCCAAAGCACTAATGAAAAACTGTTTTTT. It translates to CASSQSTNEKLFF.

The gene calls are TRBV27 and TRBJ2-3; D call uncertain. CDR1 and CDR2 (germline): MNHEY, SMNVEV (reference sequence). There are 14 residues in the CDR3. V lost 8 bases and J 3 bases, leaving 15 bases between the germline ends. This CDR3 is CASSVGLITDTQYF. CDR3 nucleotides: TGTGCCAGCTCCGTTGGGCTTATTACAGATACGCAGTATTTT.

J is TRBJ1-5 and V is TRBV5-6, with 7 bases fitting TRBD1. Unmatched junction bases numbered 15, after V lost 3 bases and J lost 6 bases. Germline CDR1 is SGHDT and CDR2 is YYEEEE. The CDR3 totals 17 residues. CDR3 sequence (DNA): TGTGCCAGCAGCTCGCTAAGGGGACAGCCGAACGGTCAGCCCCAGCATTTT. Translating gives CASSSLRGQPNGQPQHF.

This chain joins TRBV18 and TRBJ1-3; 8 nucleotides agree with TRBD1. Germline loops: CDR1 KGHSH, CDR2 LQKENI. V dropped 5 bases and J dropped 2; count of bases not matched to a gene: 2. The CDR3 runs 14 residues. The CDR3 DNA follows: TGTGCCAGCTCATCGGACAGGGCTGGAAACACCATATATTTT. It is translated as CASSSDRAGNTIYF.

This clone was observed a single time. V gene TRBV7-9 combines with J gene TRBJ2-1; D might be TRBD2 (7 bases). V dropped 3 bases and J dropped 4 bases, with 16 bases sitting between them. The germline V gene has CDR1 SEHNR and CDR2 FQNEAQ (reference sequence). This CDR3 region has 16 residues. DNA for the CDR3: TGTGCCAGCAGCTTTCGACGGACAGCGGGGTACAATGAGCAGTTCTTC. This gives the protein CASSFRRTAGYNEQFF. Combining the CDR3 with reference TRBV7-9 and TRBJ2-1 gives the whole variable domain DTGVSQNPRHKITKRGQNVTFRCDPISEHNRLYWYRQTLGQGPEFLTYFQNEAQLEKSRLLSDRFSAERPKGSFSTLEIQRTEQGDSAMYLCASSFRRTAGYNEQFFGPGTRLTVL.

This chain uses TRBV7-2 with TRBJ2-1; D ambiguous. CDR1 is SGHTA, CDR2 FQGNSA, per germline. The CDR3 is 13 amino acids. The germline V and J ends were trimmed by 0 bases and 10 bases, with 10 bases remaining between them. The CDR3 sequence: CASSLAFGYEQFF. The CDR3 coding sequence is TGTGCCAGCAGCTTAGCGTTCGGTTACGAGCAGTTCTTC.

The rearrangement uses TRBV4-1 and TRBJ1-2; the match to TRBD1 covers 7 bases. Germline trimming cut 2 bases from V and 9 bases from J; bases unmatched to any gene: 9. There are 14 residues in the CDR3. Germline V lookup: CDR1 MGHRA, CDR2 YSYEKL. This chain's CDR3 is CASSQTGAAVSYTF. The CDR3 nucleotides read TGCGCCAGCAGCCAAACAGGGGCAGCCGTGAGCTACACCTTC.

The V and J genes are TRBV5-5 and TRBJ2-1, with D possibly TRBD2 on 5 matching bases. Germline V gene data show CDR1 as SGHKS and CDR2 as YYEKEE (reference sequence). Trimming took 4 bases from V and 9 from J, leaving 11 bases between them. The CDR3 is 12 amino acids. The CDR3 DNA reads as TGTGCCAGCAGCCCCGGGGTTGGTGAGCAGTTCTTC. It encodes CASSPGVGEQFF. The full variable domain, with the rest looked up from reference TRBV5-5 and TRBJ2-1, is DAGVTQSPTHLIKTRGQQVTLRCSPISGHKSVSWYQQVLGQGPQFIFQYYEKEERGRGNFPDRFSARQFPNYSSELNVNALLLGDSALYLCASSPGVGEQFFGPGTRLTVL.

This chain joins TRBV9 and TRBJ1-2; no clear D gene. The CDR3 contains 12 residues. In germline, CDR1 is SGDLS, CDR2 YYNGEE. Trimming took off 5 bases at V and 4 bases at J, with 9 bases between the two ends. The CDR3 reads CASREKAYGYTF. The CDR3 DNA sequence: TGTGCCAGCAGAGAGAAAGCCTATGGCTACACCTTC. The complete variable domain, with remaining parts taken from reference TRBV9 and TRBJ1-2, reads DSGVTQTPKHLITATGQRVTLRCSPRSGDLSVYWYQQSLDQGLQFLIQYYNGEERAKGNILERFSAQQFPDLHSELNLSSLELGDSALYFCASREKAYGYTFGSGTRLTVV.

As to this clone: One junction end does not reproduce the germline sequence, and a read error may be involved. The chain carries TRBV11-2 and TRBJ1-4, with D perhaps matching TRBD1 (5 bases). This CDR3 has 10 residues. The germline V gene has CDR1 SGHAT and CDR2 FQNNGV. CDR3 region: CASSSWTKVF. CDR3 DNA sequence: TGTGCCAGCAGCTCTTGGACAAAAGTTTTT.

The rearrangement uses TRBV10-3 and TRBJ2-3; TRBD2 agrees at 13 bases. The length of the CDR3 is 16 residues. Per germline, CDR1 ENHRY and CDR2 SYGVKD. Losses at the gene ends were 8 bases for V and 0 bases for J; bases not matched to a gene: 5. The CDR3 spells CAIQGLAGTSTDTQYF. CDR3 in DNA: TGTGCCATCCAGGGACTAGCGGGGACTAGCACAGATACGCAGTATTTT.

This chain links TRBV5-5 with TRBJ1-5, with TRBD1 as a possible D gene (6 bases). Per germline, CDR1 SGHKS and CDR2 YYEKEE (reference sequence). The CDR3 totals 15 residues. The V and J ends lost 4 bases and 5 bases respectively, with 16 bases between them. CDR3 loop: CASSAEQGFDQPQHF. The DNA for the CDR3 is TGTGCCAGCAGCGCGGAACAGGGTTTTGATCAGCCCCAGCATTTT.

The chain is built from TRBV6-5 and TRBJ1-4, with unresolved D. V was clipped by 8 bases and J by 7 bases, with 17 bases between them. CDR1 MNHEY and CDR2 SVGAGI come from the germline V gene. The CDR3 is 14 amino acids. The CDR3 here is CASQSTRGFEKLFF. Written as DNA, the CDR3 is TGTGCCAGCCAGTCGACAAGAGGGTTTGAAAAACTGTTTTTT.

The V gene is TRBV24-1, the J gene TRBJ1-5; D might be TRBD1 (5 bases). CDR1 and CDR2 (germline): KGHDR, SFDVKD. This CDR3 contains 14 residues. V lost 2 bases to trimming and J lost 5 bases, with 9 bases between them. In nucleotides, the CDR3 is TGTGCCACCAGTGATTCCGACAGAGATCAGCCCCAGCATTTT. Translated, it gives CATSDSDRDQPQHF.

The chain uses TRBV12-5 and TRBJ1-2; 9 bases align to TRBD1. The CDR3 is 15 amino acids. CDR1 is LGHNT, CDR2 FRNRAP, per germline. Germline trimming cut 3 bases from V and 5 bases from J; bases unmatched to any gene: 7. The CDR3 sequence is CASGFPDRGRYGYTF. CDR3 DNA sequence: TGTGCTAGTGGTTTCCCGGACAGGGGAAGGTATGGCTACACCTTC.

This clone is a singleton in its sample. The V and J genes are TRBV7-2 and TRBJ1-6; TRBD1 matches at 9 bases. V lost 6 bases to trimming and J lost 9 bases; unmatched junction nucleotides: 3. Looked up from germline, CDR1 is SGHTA and CDR2 is FQGNSA. The CDR3 runs to 13 residues. CDR3 sequence reads: CASRRDRVSPLHF. The CDR3 coding sequence is TGTGCCAGCAGGCGGGACAGGGTTTCACCCCTCCACTTT.

The chain has TRBV27 and TRBJ1-2; 7 nucleotides agree with TRBD1. Germline CDR1 MNHEY, CDR2 SMNVEV (reference sequence). After removal of 6 bases from V and 0 bases from J, the junction contained 7 bases not matched to a gene. This CDR3 spans 15 amino acids. CDR3 in amino acids: CASRIRDSPNYGYTF. DNA for the CDR3: TGTGCCAGCAGAATCAGGGACAGCCCTAACTATGGCTACACCTTC.

This chain links TRBV2 with TRBJ1-5; D perhaps matches TRBD1 (5 bases). Trimming took off 6 bases at V and 15 bases at J, with 15 bases between the two ends. The CDR3 is 11 amino acids. Per the germline V gene, CDR1 is SNHLY and CDR2 is FYNNEI. CDR3 in DNA: TGTGCCAGCAGAAGCCGGGACCAACGGCATTTT. Translation: CASRSRDQRHF.

This sequence joins TRBV12-3 or TRBV12-4 and TRBJ1-2; tentatively, D is TRBD1 (6 bases). CDR3 length: 13 residues. V dropped 6 bases and J dropped 3 bases, with 11 bases sitting between them. The CDR3 here is CASSRGTYYGYTF. The DNA of the CDR3 is TGTGCCAGCAGCCGAGGGACATACTATGGCTACACCTTC.

The chain employs TRBV28 and TRBJ1-3; D gene ambiguous. V lost 5 bases and J 1 base, leaving 9 bases between the germline ends. CDR3 length: 14 amino acids. Per the germline V gene, CDR1 is MDHEN and CDR2 is SYDVKM. CDR3 nucleotide sequence: TGTGCCAGCAGTCTTGAGCTTTCTGGAAACACCATATATTTT. This gives the protein CASSLELSGNTIYF.

The chain carries TRBV19 and TRBJ2-6; 8 positions agree with TRBD2. Germline V gene sequence: CDR1 LNHDA, CDR2 SQIVND (reference sequence). The CDR3 loop spans 15 amino acids. J lost 5 bases, V lost 5 bases, and 5 bases had no gene match. The CDR3 sequence: CASSDGGGWANVLTF. CDR3 nucleotides: TGTGCCAGTAGTGACGGGGGGGGTTGGGCCAACGTCCTGACTTTC.

The rearrangement joins TRBV27 to TRBJ1-1; the D gene is possibly TRBD1 (6 bases). CDR3 length: 15 amino acids. Germline CDR1 MNHEY, CDR2 SMNVEV (reference sequence). Between the trimmed V and J ends, which lost 0 bases and 1 base, there was a span of 9 bases. The CDR3 is CASSLSDRQNTEAFF. The CDR3 region has the DNA TGTGCCAGCAGTTTATCAGACAGGCAGAACACTGAAGCTTTCTTT.

The chain is built from TRBV19 and TRBJ1-3; 8 nucleotides agree with TRBD1. This CDR3 has 14 residues. V shed 7 bases and J 4 bases; nucleotides not matched to a gene: 6. Germline V gene data show CDR1 as LNHDA and CDR2 as SQIVND (reference sequence). The CDR3 is CASKTGVYGNTIYF. In DNA form, the CDR3 reads TGTGCCAGTAAGACAGGGGTCTACGGAAACACCATATATTTT.

The V call is TRBV27, the J call TRBJ1-6; D gene uncertain. There are 14 residues in the CDR3. Germline V lookup: CDR1 MNHEY, CDR2 SMNVEV (reference sequence). V was shortened by 3 bases and J by 2 bases, with 5 bases between the two germline ends. The CDR3 bases are TGTGCCAGCAGTTTCGGCACCTATAATTCACCCCTCCACTTT. Residues: CASSFGTYNSPLHF.

The chain has TRBV19 and TRBJ2-7; 14 bases line up with TRBD2. The junction had 1 base not matched to a gene; V was cut back by 4 bases and J by 2 bases. Germline assignment: CDR1 LNHDA and CDR2 SQIVND (reference sequence). This CDR3 is built from 15 residues. CDR3 bases: TGTGCCAGTAGTAGGACTAGCGGGAGGACCTACGAGCAGTACTTC. Protein product: CASSRTSGRTYEQYF. Filled out from reference TRBV19 and TRBJ2-7, the complete variable domain reads DGGITQSPKYLFRKEGQNVTLSCEQNLNHDAMYWYRQDPGQGLRLIYYSQIVNDFQKGDIAEGYSVSREKKESFPLTVTSAQKNPTAFYLCASSRTSGRTYEQYFGPGTRLTVT.